This TCR beta chain was obtained from a study of cytomegalovirus exposure and HLA in healthy donors. PCR used 60 Vbeta primers and 13 Jbeta primers. Using immunoSEQ multiplex PCR, the repertoire was profiled, and TCRdb retains in-frame clones only, with some absent. The repertoire holds about 170,000 clones, with 70% to 90% as singletons. Germline CDR1 is SGHRS and CDR2 is YFSETQ. Trimming took 1 base from V and 0 from J, leaving 7 bases between them. The CDR3 spans 15 residues. This chain links TRBV5-1 with TRBJ2-2; no reliable D call. Sequencing input: PBMCs. This clonotype was obtained from a man aged 25 to 40 in good health and CMV-seropositive. CDR3 loop: CASSLFTSNTGELFF. The CDR3 DNA reads TGCGCCAGCAGCTTGTTCACATCGAACACCGGGGAGCTGTTTTTT.